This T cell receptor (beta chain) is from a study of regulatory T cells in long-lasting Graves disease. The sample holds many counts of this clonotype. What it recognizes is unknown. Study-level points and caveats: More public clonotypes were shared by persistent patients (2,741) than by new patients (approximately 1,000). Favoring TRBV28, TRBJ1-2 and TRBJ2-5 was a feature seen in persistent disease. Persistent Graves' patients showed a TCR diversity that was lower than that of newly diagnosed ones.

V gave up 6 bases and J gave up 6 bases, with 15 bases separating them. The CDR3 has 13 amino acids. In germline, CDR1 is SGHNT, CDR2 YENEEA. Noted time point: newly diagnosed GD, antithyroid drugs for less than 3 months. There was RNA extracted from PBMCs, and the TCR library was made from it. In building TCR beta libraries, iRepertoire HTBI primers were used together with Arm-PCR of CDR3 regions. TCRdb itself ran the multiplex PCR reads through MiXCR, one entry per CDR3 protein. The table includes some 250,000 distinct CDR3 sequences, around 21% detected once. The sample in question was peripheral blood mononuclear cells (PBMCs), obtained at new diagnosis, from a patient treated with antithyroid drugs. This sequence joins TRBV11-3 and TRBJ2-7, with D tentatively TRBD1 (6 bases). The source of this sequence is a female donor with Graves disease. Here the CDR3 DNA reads TGTGCCAGCAGTTATCAACAGGGCTCCGAGCAGTACTTC. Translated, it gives CASSYQQGSEQYF.